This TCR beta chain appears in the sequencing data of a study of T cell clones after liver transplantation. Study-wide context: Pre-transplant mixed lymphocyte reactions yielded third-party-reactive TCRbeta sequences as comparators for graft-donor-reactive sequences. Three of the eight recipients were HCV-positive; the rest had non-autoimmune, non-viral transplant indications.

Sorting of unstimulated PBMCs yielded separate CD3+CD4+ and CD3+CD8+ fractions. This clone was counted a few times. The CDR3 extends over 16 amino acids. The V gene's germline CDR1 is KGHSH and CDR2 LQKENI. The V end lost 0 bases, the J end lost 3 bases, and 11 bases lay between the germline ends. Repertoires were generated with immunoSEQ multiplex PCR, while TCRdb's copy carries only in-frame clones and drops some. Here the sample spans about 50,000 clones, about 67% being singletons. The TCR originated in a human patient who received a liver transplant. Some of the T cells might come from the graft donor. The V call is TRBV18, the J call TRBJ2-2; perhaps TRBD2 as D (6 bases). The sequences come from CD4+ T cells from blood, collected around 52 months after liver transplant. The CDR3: CASSPPRGGDTGELFF. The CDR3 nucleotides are TGTGCCAGCTCACCACCGCGTGGCGGGGACACCGGGGAGCTGTTTTTT.